The 16 T cell receptor beta chains listed next were all sequenced from one sample in a study of cytomegalovirus exposure and HLA in healthy donors. Repertoires were generated with immunoSEQ multiplex PCR, while TCRdb's copy carries only in-frame clones and drops some. The sample has 150,000 to 200,000 clones; roughly 88% are singletons. Material for sequencing was PBMCs. Every receptor here comes from a young woman in good health and CMV-seronegative.

The chain links TRBV5-4 to TRBJ2-1, with TRBD2 matching over 13 bases. CDR3 length: 18 residues. The junction had 12 bases not matched to a gene; V was cut back by 0 bases and J by 9 bases. Germline-derived CDR1 and CDR2 are SGHNT and YYREEE (reference sequence). CDR3 DNA sequence: TGTGCCAGCAGCTTGGAAATACTAGCGGGGGGGCGACATACTGAGCAGTTCTTC. Amino acids: CASSLEILAGGRHTEQFF.

This chain's CDR3 is CASTPGGIREKLFF. Here the CDR3 DNA reads TGTGCCAGTACCCCGGGGGGGATACGTGAAAAACTGTTTTTT. This chain uses TRBV19 with TRBJ1-4, with a weak D call TRBD1 (5 bases). Germline assignment: CDR1 LNHDA and CDR2 SQIVND (reference sequence). The CDR3 loop spans 14 amino acids. V lost 7 bases to trimming and J lost 7 bases, with 16 bases between them.

The chain employs TRBV10-3 and TRBJ1-5; D gene unclear. Trimming removed 11 bases at V and 7 bases at J, with 15 bases between. Germline V gene lookup returns CDR1 ENHRY and CDR2 SYGVKD. The CDR3 contains 12 residues. CDR3 nucleotide sequence: TGTGCCTCTAACAATCTAGGACAGCCCCAGCATTTT. Translation: CASNNLGQPQHF.

This chain joins TRBV9 and TRBJ2-1; 8 bases agree with TRBD2. The CDR3 length is 15 residues. Trimming at V came to 6 bases and at J to 7 bases, leaving 12 bases not matched to a gene. The germline CDR1 and CDR2 sequences are SGDLS and YYNGEE. CDR3 sequence (DNA): TGTGCCAGCACCCCGAATAGCGGGGTTCGGAATGAGCAGTTCTTC. It yields the protein CASTPNSGVRNEQFF.

V and J are TRBV19 and TRBJ1-1; 8 bases align to TRBD1. Germline lookup yields CDR1 LNHDA and CDR2 SQIVND (reference sequence). The J segment lost 6 bases and the V segment lost 6 bases, leaving 9 bases of the junction unmatched. This CDR3 is built from 14 residues. The CDR3 coding sequence is TGTGCCAGTAGGCCGGACAGGGCTCACGCTGAAGCTTTCTTT. This sequence encodes CASRPDRAHAEAFF.

This clone came up once. The chain employs TRBV6-5 and TRBJ2-3; 14 bases fit TRBD2. This CDR3 has 15 residues. V was pared by 5 bases and J by 6 bases, with 4 bases of the junction left unmatched. Germline V gene lookup returns CDR1 MNHEY and CDR2 SVGAGI. This CDR3 is CASSATSGGADTQYF. The CDR3 DNA reads TGTGCCAGCAGTGCGACTAGCGGGGGGGCTGATACGCAGTATTTT.

The chain employs TRBV10-1 and TRBJ2-7; TRBD2 aligns across 7 bases. The V and J ends lost 6 bases and 1 base, in that order; junction bases with no gene match: 6. The CDR3 totals 14 residues. Germline CDR1 WNHNN, CDR2 SYGVQD (reference sequence). CDR3 sequence: CASSRGVPSYEQYF. The CDR3 DNA follows: TGCGCCAGCAGCCGGGGGGTCCCTTCCTACGAGCAGTACTTC.

V is TRBV4-2 and J is TRBJ2-7; 10 nucleotides match TRBD2. Germline V gene data show CDR1 as LGHNA and CDR2 as YNFKEQ. The ends lost 6 bases at V and 4 bases at J; junction bases unmatched: 12. The CDR3 is 16 residues long. In DNA form, the CDR3 reads TGTGCCAGCAGGTTTACTAGCGGGGAGACGGGGTACGAGCAGTACTTC. This encodes CASRFTSGETGYEQYF.

The gene calls are TRBV30 and TRBJ2-3, with D tentatively TRBD2 (6 bases). CDR3 length: 12 residues. The V and J ends lost 5 bases and 10 bases respectively, with 16 bases between them. The germline CDR1 and CDR2 sequences are GTSNPN and SVGIG (reference sequence). As DNA, the CDR3 is TGTGCCTGGGGGAGGAAGGGCGCCGCGCAGTATTTT. It yields the protein CAWGRKGAAQYF.

This clone has only one observation. This chain connects TRBV30 to TRBJ1-2; 7 bases agree with TRBD1. The CDR3 covers 15 residues. The germline V gene encodes CDR1 GTSNPN and CDR2 SVGIG (reference sequence). V shed 3 bases and J 0 bases; nucleotides not matched to a gene: 7. The CDR3 DNA is TGTGCCTGGAGGGAAAGACAGGGAACTAACTATGGCTACACCTTC. Translation gives CAWRERQGTNYGYTF.

The V gene is TRBV5-1, the J gene TRBJ2-4, with D possibly being TRBD2 (6 bases). V gave up 1 base and J gave up 5 bases, with 10 bases separating them. The germline V gene has CDR1 SGHRS and CDR2 YFSETQ. CDR3 length: 14 residues. The CDR3: CASSLRSGENIQYF. The CDR3 coding sequence is TGCGCCAGCAGCTTGAGGTCGGGGGAAAACATTCAGTACTTC.

The V and J genes are TRBV11-3 and TRBJ2-2; no clear D gene. CDR1 is SGHNT, CDR2 YENEEA, per germline. Trimming cost V 5 bases and J 5 bases, with 9 bases left between them. The length of the CDR3 is 13 residues. CDR3 region: CASSPSRTGELFF. As DNA, the CDR3 is TGTGCCAGCAGCCCGTCGAGGACCGGGGAGCTGTTTTTT.

The J gene is TRBJ2-7, the V gene TRBV6-1; perhaps TRBD1 as D (6 bases). CDR3 length equals 15 residues. V was clipped by 4 bases and J by 0 bases, with 13 bases between them. Germline lookup yields CDR1 MNHNS and CDR2 SASEGT. This CDR3 reads CASSATGKSSYEQYF. The DNA for the CDR3 is TGTGCCAGCAGTGCTACAGGGAAAAGCTCCTACGAGCAGTACTTC.

The rearrangement uses TRBV4-1 and TRBJ2-2; TRBD2 is a possible D gene (5 bases). The CDR3 runs 14 residues. Trimming shortened V by 5 bases and J by 5 bases, and 12 bases separated the two germline ends. Germline lookup yields CDR1 MGHRA and CDR2 YSYEKL. This CDR3 is CASSTHTGTGELFF. The CDR3 coding sequence is TGCGCCAGCAGCACACACACGGGGACCGGGGAGCTGTTTTTT.

This chain links TRBV5-1 with TRBJ2-7; weak D call: TRBD1 (6 bases). The CDR3 is made up of 16 amino acids. Germline V gives CDR1 SGHRS, CDR2 YFSETQ. Trimming left V 2 bases short and J 0 bases short, with 15 bases between. The CDR3 nucleotides are TGCGCCAGCAGCTTTACCGGGACAAAAAGCTCCTACGAGCAGTACTTC. Protein sequence: CASSFTGTKSSYEQYF.

This sequence joins TRBV13 and TRBJ2-3; D perhaps matches TRBD1 (6 bases). The CDR3 totals 18 residues. V was shortened by 2 bases and J by 1 base, with 19 bases between the two germline ends. In germline, CDR1 is PRHDT, CDR2 FYEKMQ (reference sequence). The CDR3 loop reads CASSLTFPGGGGTDTQYF. CDR3 sequence (DNA): TGTGCCAGCAGCTTAACGTTCCCTGGGGGCGGAGGCACAGATACGCAGTATTTT.